This T cell receptor (beta chain) was observed in a study of shared clonotypes between healthy human individuals (dated by TCRdb to 2018 to 2021). Background on the whole study: A few men and two women, aged 18 to 49 years, made up the cohort. Per donor, three plates each were used for CD4 naive and CD4 memory, two for CD8 naive, and one for CD8 memory. Blood TCR repertoires of a handful of healthy adults were deeply sequenced to estimate repertoire size and the extent of clonotype sharing between individuals. Libraries were prepared and TCR repertoires were sequenced by different laboratories using diverse techniques, in order to increase sequencing depth and limit assay-specific biases. Each donor's leukapheresis produced roughly between roughly 0.85 and 9.5 billion PBMCs. The full study reports these points: Sampling was restricted to blood, and TCR repertoires in tissue are likely to differ from TCR repertoires in blood. The small number of donors limited the genetic and exposure-history diversity represented. Compared with non-shared clonotypes, the clonotypes found in all four sorted-subset donors had higher generation probabilities. Incomplete sequencing was indicated by rarefaction of sorted-subset datasets, despite the large sequencing depth. Pairwise subsampling led to the expectation that sequencing depth would affect the degree of clonotype sharing among donors. Larger estimated clonotype richness was generally found for naive subsets than for memory subsets. Across a few donors, about 4.5% of naive CD4, approximately 3.5% of naive CD8, 2% to 2.5% of memory CD4, and 0.3% to 0.45% of memory CD8 clonotypes were shared.

Points on this clone: No cognate antigen has been identified for it. Base-call qualities are not available, and no considerably larger clone is one nucleotide away.

TCR CDR3 regions were amplified from genomic DNA by multiplex PCR using the deep immunoSEQ assay. For each cell subset, the extracted genomic DNA was distributed evenly across all wells of several immunoSEQ 96-well plates, and each plate served as one replicate. For sorted subsets, about 200 ng genomic DNA, equal to 30,000 or so T cell genomes, was loaded into each replicate PCR. Purified libraries were quantified with a Qubit 3.0 fluorometer, sized on a Bioanalyzer 2100, and re-quantified with the KAPA Library Quantification kit. Every immunoSEQ 96-well plate was sequenced on a dedicated single-read 150-cycle Illumina NextSeq 550 flow cell. Per the source publication's procedure: Because only junctional sequences without quality scores were contained in the immunoSEQ output, filtering matching that applied to full-length reads could not be performed. Sequences were annotated with PyIR, a Python wrapper for IgBLAST v1.9, using IMGT germline references to assign V/J genes and CDR3. Reads were filtered out if the reads had weak V/J assignments (E-value above 1e-6), no CDR3, stop codons, out-of-frame junctions, or ambiguous translated residues. V3J clonotypes were defined as sequences sharing the same inferred V gene, J gene, and CDR3 amino acid sequence. The percentage overlap between two repertoires was calculated by dividing the number of shared unique clonotypes by the size of the smaller repertoire. RTK rarefaction, the Chao1 estimator, and Recon v2.1 estimates of unobserved clonotypes were used to assess repertoire richness. Generation probabilities for all TCRbeta clonotypes obtained by the gDNA method from four donors were computed using OLGA. TCRdb retrieved this table from immuneACCESS and kept in-frame rearrangements only. Not all clones are present; in checked studies, unresolved V genes account for under half, and no reason is known for the remainder. The D gene and trimming were derived from the DNA, and the V and J assignments and clone size from that table. The sample table holds about 960,000 clones, of which more than 75% were seen once. The ten largest clonotypes hold about 1.5% of the sample.

The donors were healthy, HIV-negative adults with no recently reported acute infections or vaccinations. Every donor was a Caucasian adult residing in Nashville, Tennessee, USA. Magnetic negative selection was used to enrich CD4+ T cells, after which naive cells were positively selected on CD45RA and the negative fraction became the memory subset. After blood collection by leukapheresis, PBMCs were isolated using Ficoll-Histopaque density gradient centrifugation and then cryopreserved in the vapor phase of liquid nitrogen. Purity and quantity of every magnetically sorted T cell population were checked by analytical flow cytometry. From each sorted fraction, genomic DNA was isolated and quantified by UV absorbance on a Nanodrop 2000c. V is clipped by 7 bases and J by 4 bases, and the sequence between their germline boundaries is 16 bases long. For CDR1 and CDR2, the germline V gene (reference sequence) lists LNHDA and SQIVND. Including the terminal cysteine and phenylalanine, the CDR3 comprises 14 residues. Here the CDR3 DNA is all that survives: 42 bases in frame from base 1.

The clonotype comes from a man aged 18 to 30 in good health. What was sequenced was memory CD4+ T cells sorted from blood. In the paper's terms, the cell subset or site label means: CD45RA-negative fraction. This chain is built from TRBV19 and TRBJ1-1; tentative D gene TRBD1, with 5 bases matching. The bases read TGTGCCAGTACCAAGACCGGGGGAAGCACTGAAGCTTTCTTT. The translation is CASTKTGGSTEAFF.